This T cell receptor beta chain derives from a study of blood T cell repertoires in COVID-19 (dated by TCRdb to the early 2020s). Turning to the overall study: Samples from collaborators originated in the United States, Italy and Spain and spanned both the acute and convalescent phases of COVID-19. The prospective study material was composed of cDNA or gDNA derived from T cells, B-cell-depleted T cells, or PBMCs. Deeply sampled blood TCRbeta repertoires from subjects exposed to, actively infected with, or recovered from COVID-19 were included in the dataset. The repertoires were released in a freely available public database intended as a resource for research on the immune response to SARS-CoV-2. The samples were drawn from two sources: the first 160 participants of the ongoing ImmuneRACE study, and over 1,000 subjects contributed by 6 global collaborators. Sample metadata almost always included a de-identified subject ID, COVID-19 status, age in years and sex. Where available, HLA class I and class II types were taken from metadata supplied by the sample provider and were not determined by assay-based typing. What the work shows at the level of the full study, not this receptor alone: How much clinical and demographic metadata was included differed by source and by participant, and the metadata was provided uncurated.

The germline V gene encodes CDR1 LNHDA and CDR2 SQIVND (reference sequence). The CDR3 spans 13 residues, from the cysteine through the phenylalanine. This entry keeps only the CDR3 DNA: 39 bases, framed from base 1. V has 6 bases trimmed and J has 6 bases trimmed; junction bases matching no gene number 7. Whole blood was collected in K2EDTA tubes by collaborating institutions according to the institutions' own protocols. Collaborator samples were shipped for TCRbeta analysis as frozen whole blood, isolated PBMCs, or DNA extracted from either sample type. In regard to this clone: The specificity of this receptor is unknown. Base qualities are missing; no much larger clone stands one base away.

The immunoSEQ Assay, a bias-controlled multiplex PCR, was used to amplify TCRbeta CDR3 regions from genomic DNA. In the paper's pipeline: The number of nucleated cells in each sample was estimated by amplification of reference gene primers within the assay. To quantify the absolute abundance of each unique TCRbeta CDR3 rearrangement, sequence reads were collapsed and filtered. For each sample, productive Simpson clonality was calculated as the square root of Simpson's diversity index over productive rearrangements. The table comes from immuneACCESS by way of TCRdb, which keeps in-frame sequences with V and J called. Part of the clones is missing from these tables; in studies checked, under half for an unresolved V gene and the rest for unknown reasons. V and J calls plus clone size are reproduced from that table; the DNA served to infer D and trimming. Across this sample there are approximately 50,000 clones, with about 85% seen only once. The top ten hold roughly 10% of the sample.

The specimen sequenced was peripheral blood. The receptor was derived from a human donor in a cohort sampled during active COVID-19. This receptor chain uses TRBV19 and TRBJ1-2; the junction holds 7 bases that match TRBD1. The nucleotide sequence reads TGTGCCAGTAGCCCTACAGGGGAGGATGGCTACACCTTC. This codes for CASSPTGEDGYTF.